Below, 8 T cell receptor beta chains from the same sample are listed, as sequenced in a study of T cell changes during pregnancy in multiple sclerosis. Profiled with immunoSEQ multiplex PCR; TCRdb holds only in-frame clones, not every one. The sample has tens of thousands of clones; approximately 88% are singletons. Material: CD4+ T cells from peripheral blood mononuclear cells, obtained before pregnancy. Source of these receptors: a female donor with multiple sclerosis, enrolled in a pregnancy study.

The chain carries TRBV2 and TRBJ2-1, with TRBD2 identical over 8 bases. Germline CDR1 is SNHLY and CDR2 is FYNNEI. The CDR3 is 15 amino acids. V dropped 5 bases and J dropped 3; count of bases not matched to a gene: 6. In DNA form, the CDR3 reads TGTGCCAGCAGTAACCCAGCGGGAGACTACAATGAGCAGTTCTTC. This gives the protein CASSNPAGDYNEQFF.

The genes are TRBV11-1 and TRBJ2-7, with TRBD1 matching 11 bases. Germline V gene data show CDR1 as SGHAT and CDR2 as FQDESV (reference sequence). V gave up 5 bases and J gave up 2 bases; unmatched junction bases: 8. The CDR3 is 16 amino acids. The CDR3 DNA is TGTGCCAGCAGCCTGACCCGGGGACAGGGGGCCTACGAGCAGTACTTC. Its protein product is CASSLTRGQGAYEQYF.

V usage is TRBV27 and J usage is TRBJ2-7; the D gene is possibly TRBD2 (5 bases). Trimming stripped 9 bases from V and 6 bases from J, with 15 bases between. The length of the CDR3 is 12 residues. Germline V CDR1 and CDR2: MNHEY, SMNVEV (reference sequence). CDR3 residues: CASTDPGSEQYF. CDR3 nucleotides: TGTGCCAGTACGGACCCGGGGAGCGAGCAGTACTTC.

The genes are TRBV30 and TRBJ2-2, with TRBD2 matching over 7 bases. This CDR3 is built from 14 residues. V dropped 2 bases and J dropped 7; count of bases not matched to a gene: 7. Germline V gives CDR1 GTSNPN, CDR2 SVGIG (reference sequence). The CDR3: CAWSRAGRYGELFF. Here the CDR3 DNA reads TGTGCCTGGAGTCGAGCGGGGCGGTACGGGGAGCTGTTTTTT.

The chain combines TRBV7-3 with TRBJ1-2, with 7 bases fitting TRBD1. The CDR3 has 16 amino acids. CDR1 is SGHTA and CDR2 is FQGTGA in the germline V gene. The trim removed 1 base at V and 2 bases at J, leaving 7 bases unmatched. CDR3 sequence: CASSLSPGTENYGYTF. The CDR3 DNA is TGTGCCAGCAGCTTAAGTCCCGGGACAGAGAACTATGGCTACACCTTC.

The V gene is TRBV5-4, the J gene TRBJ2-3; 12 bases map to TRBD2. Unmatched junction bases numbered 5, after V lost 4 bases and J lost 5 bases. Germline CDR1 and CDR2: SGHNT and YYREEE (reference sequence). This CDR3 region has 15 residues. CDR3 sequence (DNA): TGTGCCAGCAGCCCTAGCGGGAGGGCCGAAGATACGCAGTATTTT. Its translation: CASSPSGRAEDTQYF.

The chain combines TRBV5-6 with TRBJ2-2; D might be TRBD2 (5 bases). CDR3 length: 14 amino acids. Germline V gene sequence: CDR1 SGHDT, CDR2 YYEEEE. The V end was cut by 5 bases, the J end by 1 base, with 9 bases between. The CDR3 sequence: CASRAAGNTGELFF. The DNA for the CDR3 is TGTGCCAGCAGGGCCGCGGGGAACACCGGGGAGCTGTTTTTT.

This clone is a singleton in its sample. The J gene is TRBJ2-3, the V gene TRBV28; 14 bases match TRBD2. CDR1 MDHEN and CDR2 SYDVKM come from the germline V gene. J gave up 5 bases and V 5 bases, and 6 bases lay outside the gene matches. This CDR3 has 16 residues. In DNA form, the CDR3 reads TGTGCCAGCAGTAAGGGACTAGCGGGAGTAGGAGATACGCAGTATTTT. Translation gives CASSKGLAGVGDTQYF.